Following are 9 T cell receptor beta chains from one sample sequenced in a study of technical replicates of blood from four donors. Repertoires were generated with immunoSEQ multiplex PCR, while TCRdb's copy carries only in-frame clones and drops some. This table holds about 73,000 clones, roughly 93% found once. Sequencing was done on a sample of T cells isolated from PBMCs. The source is a human donor in good health.

The rearrangement links TRBV29-1 to TRBJ1-1; tentative D call: TRBD1 (6 bases). Trimming left V 8 bases short and J 5 bases short, with 18 bases between. Germline V gene lookup returns CDR1 SQVTM and CDR2 ANQGSEA. The CDR3 has 13 residues. The CDR3 DNA is TGCAGCTACCAACAGGGCTCGGGGACTGAAGCTTTCTTT. Translated: CSYQQGSGTEAFF. Using reference TRBV29-1 and TRBJ1-1 for the parts outside the CDR3, the full variable domain is SAVISQKPSRDICQRGTSLTIQCQVDSQVTMMFWYRQQPGQSLTLIATANQGSEATYESGFVIDKFPISRPNLTFSTLTVSNMSPEDSSIYLCSYQQGSGTEAFFGQGTRLTVV.

The rearrangement joins TRBV28 to TRBJ2-7, with D possibly matching TRBD2 (5 bases). Deletions cut 8 bases from V and 5 bases from J, with 13 bases between. The CDR3 sequence is 12 residues long. Germline V CDR1 and CDR2: MDHEN, SYDVKM. Here the CDR3 DNA reads TGTGCCAGCCGGGAAGGACGCGACGAGCAGTACTTC. Translation gives CASREGRDEQYF.

This clone was observed once. The chain recombines TRBV11-2 with TRBJ1-2, with D unresolved. The germline V gene encodes CDR1 SGHAT and CDR2 FQNNGV. V lost 5 bases to trimming and J lost 5 bases, with 6 bases between them. The CDR3 is 11 residues long. Written as DNA, the CDR3 is TGTGCCAGCAGCCGGTCTTATGGCTACACCTTC. It codes for CASSRSYGYTF. Drawing the rest from reference TRBV11-2 and TRBJ1-2, the complete variable domain is EAGVAQSPRYKIIEKRQSVAFWCNPISGHATLYWYQQILGQGPKLLIQFQNNGVVDDSQLPKDRFSAERLKGVDSTLKIQPAKLEDSAVYLCASSRSYGYTFGSGTRLTVV.

The chain couples TRBV4-1 to TRBJ1-2, with TRBD1 matching over 8 bases. The J segment lost 7 bases and the V segment lost 2 bases, leaving 15 bases of the junction unmatched. CDR1 and CDR2 (germline): MGHRA, YSYEKL. The CDR3 consists of 17 residues. CDR3 loop: CASSQFPKGGQGGGYTF. The CDR3 DNA reads TGCGCCAGCAGCCAATTCCCCAAAGGTGGACAGGGAGGTGGCTACACCTTC.

The chain joins TRBV6-6 to TRBJ2-5; D unclear. Trimming cost V 6 bases and J 1 base, with 18 bases left between them. The germline V gene has CDR1 MNHNY and CDR2 SVGAGI (reference sequence). CDR3 length: 16 amino acids. The CDR3 is CASSGIGSGVQETQYF. The CDR3 region has the DNA TGTGCCAGCAGCGGAATCGGATCAGGTGTCCAAGAGACCCAGTACTTC.

This sequence joins TRBV29-1 and TRBJ1-2; D is uncertain. V gave up 1 base and J gave up 4 bases, with 7 bases separating them. In germline, CDR1 is SQVTM, CDR2 ANQGSEA. The CDR3 covers 12 residues. This CDR3 reads CSVEGQVYGYTF. In DNA, the CDR3 is TGCAGCGTTGAAGGGCAGGTCTATGGCTACACCTTC.

The J gene is TRBJ2-2, the V gene TRBV6-4; 9 bases are a match to TRBD1. J was trimmed by 3 bases and V by 3 bases; bases with no gene match: 2. Germline CDR1 is MRHNA and CDR2 is SNTAGT. The CDR3 is 15 amino acids. The CDR3 spells CASSEGTGHTGELFF. CDR3 sequence (DNA): TGTGCCAGCAGTGAAGGGACAGGGCACACCGGGGAGCTGTTTTTT.

This chain joins TRBV27 and TRBJ2-3, with 8 bases fitting TRBD2. V lost 4 bases, J lost 0 bases, and 6 bases stayed unmatched. The germline gives CDR1 MNHEY, CDR2 SMNVEV (reference sequence). This CDR3 has 16 amino acids. The CDR3 DNA sequence: TGTGCCAGCAGTTCAGAGCGGGGGTCTAGCACAGATACGCAGTATTTT. This encodes CASSSERGSSTDTQYF.

The CDR3 loop reads CASSISVSYEQYF. In nucleotides, the CDR3 is TGTGCCAGTAGTATTTCGGTGTCCTACGAGCAGTACTTC. The V call is TRBV19, the J call TRBJ2-7; D gene uncertain. Germline CDR1 LNHDA, CDR2 SQIVND (reference sequence). The CDR3 consists of 13 residues. V was shortened by 3 bases and J by 1 base, with 7 bases between the two germline ends.